These 19 T cell receptor beta chains were all obtained from the same sample, sequenced in a study of regulatory T cells in long-lasting Graves disease. iRepertoire HTBI primers and Arm-PCR of CDR3 regions built TCR beta libraries. In TCRdb, the multiplex PCR reads were re-called with MiXCR into one record per CDR3 protein. Of some 400,000 distinct CDR3 sequences listed, around 14% were seen once; the top ten hold 15% to 20%. Documented time point: newly diagnosed GD, antithyroid drugs for less than 3 months. The authors made the TCR library using RNA they extracted from PBMCs. These sequences were also reported in another study, on T cells in Graves' hyperthyroidism and ophthalmopathy.

The source was peripheral blood mononuclear cells (PBMCs), collected at new diagnosis, from a patient treated with antithyroid drugs. The receptors originated from a woman between 25 and 40 years old with Graves disease.

This clonotype was observed at least ten times. The genes are TRBV9 and TRBJ1-2; D is unresolved. CDR1 is SGDLS and CDR2 is YYNGEE in the germline V gene. Trimming took 0 bases from V and 3 from J, leaving 6 bases between them. The CDR3 loop spans 13 amino acids. CDR3 protein: CASSVGQDYGYTF. In DNA form, the CDR3 reads TGTGCCAGCAGCGTAGGCCAAGACTATGGCTACACCTTC.

This clonotype was detected ten times or more. The CDR3: CSARDNRAGLPYEQYF. The CDR3, as DNA: TGCAGTGCTAGAGATAACAGGGCGGGCCTCCCCTACGAGCAGTACTTC. The chain combines TRBV20-1 with TRBJ2-7; D may be TRBD1 (6 bases). Germline-derived CDR1 and CDR2 are DFQATT and SNEGSKA (reference sequence). This CDR3 contains 16 residues. Trimming stripped 0 bases from V and 2 bases from J, with 17 bases between.

This clonotype has a handful of counts. The chain carries TRBV12-3 or TRBV12-4 and TRBJ2-2, with D possibly being TRBD1 or TRBD2 (5 bases each). V lost 10 bases and J lost 6, with 18 bases in between. The CDR3 is 14 amino acids. CDR3 nucleotides: TGTGCCATCTCCGCCGCAGGGCGGGCCGGGGAGCTGTTTTTT. It translates to CAISAAGRAGELFF.

This clonotype was picked up many times. Here the CDR3 reads CASSLLTGSTDTQYF. DNA of the CDR3: TGTGCCAGCAGTTTGCTAACAGGGAGCACAGATACGCAGTATTTT. This sequence joins TRBV28 and TRBJ2-3; D possibly corresponds to TRBD1 (6 bases). CDR3 size: 15 residues. CDR1 and CDR2 from the germline V gene are MDHEN and SYDVKM. V was shortened by 3 bases and J by 0 bases, with 10 bases between the two germline ends.

The table lists this clonotype with a few counts. The CDR3 here is CASVSLTYEQYF. CDR3 nucleotides: TGCGCCAGCGTAAGTCTCACCTACGAGCAGTACTTC. This sequence joins TRBV10-2 and TRBJ2-7; D remains unclear. With 8 bases removed from V and 2 bases from J, the gap between germline ends came to 10 bases. This CDR3 comprises 12 residues. Germline V gives CDR1 WSHSY, CDR2 SAAADI.

This clonotype was detected a few times. The rearrangement joins TRBV20-1 to TRBJ1-4; the D is unclear. The V gene's germline CDR1 is DFQATT and CDR2 SNEGSKA (reference sequence). V was trimmed by 0 bases and J by 12 bases, leaving 17 bases between them. The CDR3 is made up of 14 amino acids. CDR3 in amino acids: CSARDPGNPGELFF. In DNA form, the CDR3 reads TGCAGTGCTAGAGATCCTGGCAACCCCGGGGAACTGTTTTTT.

This clonotype has more than one count but fewer than ten. This chain links TRBV5-6 with TRBJ2-7, with D perhaps TRBD2 (6 bases). Trimming left V 4 bases short and J 2 bases short, with 19 bases between. The CDR3 spans 16 residues. Germline loops: CDR1 SGHDT, CDR2 YYEEEE. CDR3 DNA sequence: TGTGCCAGCAGCGGAACAACGGACTATATACCCTACGAGCAGTACTTC. This encodes CASSGTTDYIPYEQYF.

This chain links TRBV6-5 with TRBJ1-3; the match to TRBD1 covers 8 bases. The CDR3 is made up of 15 amino acids. Germline values: CDR1 MNHEY, CDR2 SVGAGI. With V trimmed by 2 bases and J by 4 bases, 4 bases remained unmatched. CDR3 loop: CASSYRDRRGNTIYF. CDR3 in DNA: TGTGCCAGCAGTTACCGGGACAGGAGGGGAAACACCATATATTTT.

There are many counts of this clonotype. The chain uses TRBV5-1 and TRBJ2-7; 7 bases match TRBD1. Germline V gene data show CDR1 as SGHRS and CDR2 as YFSETQ. Germline trimming cut 3 bases from V and 4 bases from J; bases unmatched to any gene: 19. The CDR3 spans 18 residues. DNA of the CDR3: TGCGCCAGCAGCTCCGCCGGCTTCACAGGGGATGGGGCTTACGAGCAGTACTTC. This encodes CASSSAGFTGDGAYEQYF.

Concerning this clonotype itself: It may be a read error: a sequence one base away is much more abundant. The chain combines TRBV7-8 with TRBJ2-1, with D possibly matching TRBD2 (5 bases). Germline assignment: CDR1 SGHVS and CDR2 FQNEAQ. V shed 4 bases and J shed 5 bases, with 12 bases lying between them. There are 14 residues in the CDR3. In DNA, the CDR3 is TGTGCCAGCAGCTCCCCGGAGGCCCACAATGAGCAGTTCTTC. This gives the protein CASSSPEAHNEQFF.

This clonotype was picked up many times. V is TRBV2 and J is TRBJ1-4; 8 bases are shared with TRBD1. There are 15 residues in the CDR3. Germline CDR1 and CDR2: SNHLY and FYNNEI. J lost 4 bases, V lost 5 bases, and 6 bases had no gene match. The CDR3 region is CASSHGTGNNEKLFF. The CDR3 DNA reads TGTGCCAGCAGTCACGGGACAGGCAATAATGAAAAACTGTTTTTT.

The V and J genes are TRBV13 and TRBJ2-7; the match to TRBD2 covers 7 bases. J lost 5 bases, V lost 0 bases, and 4 bases had no gene match. The CDR3 contains 14 residues. Per the germline V gene, CDR1 is PRHDT and CDR2 is FYEKMQ (reference sequence). CDR3 protein: CASSLGGRGDEQYF. DNA of the CDR3: TGTGCCAGCAGCTTAGGTGGGAGGGGCGACGAGCAGTACTTC.

This clonotype was observed a handful of times. The V call is TRBV6-2 or TRBV6-3, the J call TRBJ2-5; maybe TRBD1 (6 bases). Germline CDR1 MNHEY, CDR2 SVGEGT. The V gene lost 4 bases and the J gene lost 1 base, with 10 bases spanning the gap. The CDR3 sequence is 14 residues long. The CDR3 coding sequence is TGTGCCAGCAGTTCCGGGACATTCCAAGAGACCCAGTACTTC. Protein product: CASSSGTFQETQYF.

This clonotype was found a few times. The V call is TRBV6-2 or TRBV6-3, the J call TRBJ2-2, with a possible D match to TRBD2 (6 bases). Germline CDR1 is MNHEY and CDR2 is SVGEGT. Trimming stripped 0 bases from V and 3 bases from J, with 8 bases between. The CDR3 runs to 15 residues. In DNA, the CDR3 is TGTGCCAGCAGTTACTCGAGGGAGGACACCGGGGAGCTGTTTTTT. Translated: CASSYSREDTGELFF.

V is TRBV20-1 and J is TRBJ1-5; 7 bases match TRBD1. CDR3 length: 15 residues. With V trimmed by 3 bases and J by 5 bases, 10 bases remained unmatched. Germline V lookup: CDR1 DFQATT, CDR2 SNEGSKA (reference sequence). This chain's CDR3 is CSARGGLRGYQPQHF. The CDR3 DNA reads as TGCAGTGCTAGGGGGGGTCTCAGGGGGTATCAGCCCCAGCATTTT.

The chain is built from TRBV6-4 and TRBJ2-1; 12 nucleotides match TRBD1. V shed 8 bases and J 8 bases; nucleotides not matched to a gene: 4. The CDR3 is made up of 13 amino acids. The V gene's germline CDR1 is MRHNA and CDR2 SNTAGT. The CDR3 loop reads CASQGQGADEQFF. The CDR3 nucleotides are TGTGCCAGCCAGGGACAGGGGGCCGATGAGCAGTTCTTC.

This clonotype occurred many times. The chain employs TRBV24-1 and TRBJ2-5, with D perhaps TRBD1 (6 bases). V dropped 10 bases and J dropped 1 base, with 15 bases sitting between them. CDR3 length equals 14 residues. Germline V lookup: CDR1 KGHDR, CDR2 SFDVKD. The CDR3 nucleotides are TGTGCCACGGGGACAAATGGGGCCCAAGAGACCCAGTACTTC. Protein: CATGTNGAQETQYF.

This clonotype has a count of ten or more. The V and J genes are TRBV9 and TRBJ2-1, with 9 bases matching TRBD2. Germline-derived CDR1 and CDR2 are SGDLS and YYNGEE. The trim removed 0 bases at V and 5 bases at J, leaving 6 bases unmatched. The CDR3 extends over 16 amino acids. CDR3 region: CASSVGASGDNNEQFF. The CDR3 DNA reads as TGTGCCAGCAGCGTAGGGGCTAGCGGGGATAACAATGAGCAGTTCTTC.

This clonotype was found many times. V usage is TRBV6-5 and J usage is TRBJ2-7; D ambiguous. CDR3 length equals 14 residues. V lost 1 base to trimming and J lost 2 bases, with 9 bases between them. CDR1 MNHEY and CDR2 SVGAGI come from the germline V gene. The CDR3 region has the DNA TGTGCCAGCAGTTACTTGGGCAGGACCTACGAGCAGTACTTC. Translated: CASSYLGRTYEQYF.